The clone carrying this T cell receptor (beta chain) was observed a few times. Its cognate antigen is unknown. Genes and germline are mouse. The sequenced fragment ends 4 residues before the CDR3 boundary, so the rest is inferred from the germline J gene. The sample contains more than one DNA sequence encoding this CDR3. Extraction and reverse transcription of RNA yielded cDNA as the sequencing template. Here immunoSEQ multiplex PCR was the method, and the copy in TCRdb shows in-frame clones only, minus some. This sample comprises approximately 280,000 clones, none seen once only. V dropped 5 bases and J dropped 4; count of bases not matched to a gene: 1. The V gene's germline CDR1 is FNHDT and CDR2 SITEND (reference sequence). There are 13 residues in the CDR3. CD4, CD8alpha, NKG2D, NKG2ACE and other markers were used to sort pooled cutaneous lymph node cells. This record belongs to a study of CD8+ T cells in alopecia areata. Looking at the study overall: Grafted skin came from C3H/HeJ donors with spontaneous alopecia (about 6-13 months old) and was placed on approximately 7-11-week-old female C3H/HeJ mice.

Study observations and caveats: Mouse data revealed clearer TCR sharing than patient data did, a gap possibly tied to HLA. Affected lesional scalp, above all in alopecia totalis/universalis, was more clonal than normal scalp. Normal-skin resident alphabeta T cells also appear among scalp sample sequences.

Specimen: CD4+ T cells sorted from a lymph node. V usage is TRBV19 and J usage is TRBJ1-1, with TRBD1 matching 11 bases. This TCR was sampled from a C3H/HeJ mouse with alopecia areata. This line is of MHC haplotype H2-k. The CDR3 here is CASRGTGGTEVFF. The CDR3 DNA, read in part, is TGTGCCAGCAGGGGGACAGGGGGCACA. The entire variable domain, with the rest obtained from reference TRBV19 and TRBJ1-1, is as follows: GGIITQTPKFLIGQEGQKLTLKCQQNFNHDTMYWYRQDSGKGLRLIYYSITENDLQKGDLSEGYDASREKKSSFSLTVTSAQKNEMAVFLCASRGTGGTEVFFGKGTRLTVV.